The 20 T cell receptor beta chains in this list originate from one sample, sequenced in a study of graft-versus-host responses after intestinal transplantation. The data were produced by immunoSEQ multiplex PCR, yet TCRdb's version contains in-frame clones alone and is incomplete. The sample holds approximately 75,000 clones, nearly 90% seen once. These TCRs' antigens remain unknown. Specimen: unstimulated CD8+ T cells sorted from spleen or lymph node cells, collected before transplant. These receptors were obtained from a human donor who was the organ donor for an intestinal transplant.

V is TRBV4-1 and J is TRBJ1-1, with 8 nucleotides matching TRBD1. V lost 2 bases and J lost 5; bases outside the gene matches: 16. The CDR3 covers 18 residues. From germline, CDR1 is MGHRA and CDR2 YSYEKL. This CDR3 is CASSQHTTIQGELTEAFF. DNA of the CDR3: TGCGCCAGCAGCCAACATACCACCATACAGGGGGAATTAACTGAAGCTTTCTTT.

V is TRBV28 and J is TRBJ2-1, with 10 bases lining up with TRBD2. The V and J ends lost 3 bases and 3 bases, in that order; junction bases with no gene match: 5. The germline V gene has CDR1 MDHEN and CDR2 SYDVKM. The CDR3 is 16 amino acids. CDR3 nucleotides: TGTGCCAGCAGTTTCCCTCCTAGCGGGGGCTACAATGAGCAGTTCTTC. Translated: CASSFPPSGGYNEQFF.

The chain couples TRBV28 to TRBJ2-1; D may be TRBD2 (5 bases). The germline V gene encodes CDR1 MDHEN and CDR2 SYDVKM. Trimming removed 8 bases from V and 6 bases from J, with 17 bases in between. The length of the CDR3 is 14 residues. The CDR3 bases are TGTGCCAGCGCAGAAAGGTCGGGGAGCAATGAGCAGTTCTTC. It translates to CASAERSGSNEQFF.

This clone came up once. For the CDR3, the DNA is TGTGCCACCAAATTAGGGGCTGGGGCCAACGTCCTGACTTTC. This translates into CATKLGAGANVLTF. This chain uses TRBV15 with TRBJ2-6, with a tentative D call TRBD1 (5 bases). V gave up 7 bases and J gave up 2 bases, with 9 bases separating them. This CDR3 comprises 14 residues. Germline CDR1 LNHNV, CDR2 YYDKDF (reference sequence).

This rearrangement joins TRBV4-1 to TRBJ1-5; 12 bases are a match to TRBD1. V shed 0 bases and J 6 bases; nucleotides not matched to a gene: 6. CDR1 is MGHRA and CDR2 is YSYEKL in the germline V gene. The CDR3 consists of 17 residues. CDR3 sequence: CASSQDRDRGLRQPQHF. The CDR3 DNA is TGCGCCAGCAGCCAAGACCGGGACAGGGGGCTTCGTCAGCCCCAGCATTTT.

This chain links TRBV28 with TRBJ1-2; possibly TRBD1 for D (5 bases). This CDR3 has 15 residues. Germline CDR1 is MDHEN and CDR2 is SYDVKM. V lost 2 bases, J lost 4 bases, and 14 bases lay in between. The DNA for the CDR3 is TGTGCCAGCAGTTTAGGGCAGGGATCCTTCTATGGCTACACCTTC. Encoded protein: CASSLGQGSFYGYTF.

This chain links TRBV9 with TRBJ1-2, with D possibly being TRBD1 (6 bases). Trimming pared 4 bases from V and 2 bases from J, leaving 15 bases between. The germline V gene encodes CDR1 SGDLS and CDR2 YYNGEE. The CDR3 totals 15 residues. The CDR3 loop reads CASSSQGPQNYGYTF. CDR3 coding DNA: TGTGCCAGCAGCTCACAGGGTCCCCAGAACTATGGCTACACCTTC.

J is TRBJ1-4 and V is TRBV6-6, with D perhaps matching TRBD1 (6 bases). Germline V lookup: CDR1 MNHNY, CDR2 SVGAGI (reference sequence). This CDR3 comprises 13 residues. V shed 4 bases and J shed 8 bases, with 11 bases lying between them. The CDR3 DNA follows: TGTGCCAGCAGTTTGGGACATCGGGAAAAACTGTTTTTT. It is translated as CASSLGHREKLFF.

The rearrangement joins TRBV4-1 to TRBJ2-3; TRBD1 matches 9 bases. Germline CDR1 is MGHRA and CDR2 is YSYEKL. This CDR3 comprises 19 residues. Losses at the gene ends were 0 bases for V and 5 bases for J; bases not matched to a gene: 15. The CDR3 DNA follows: TGCGCCAGCAGCCAAGATCCCCTTTCCTACAGGGGGCGGGGAGATACGCAGTATTTT. This gives the protein CASSQDPLSYRGRGDTQYF.

V usage is TRBV27 and J usage is TRBJ1-6, with 9 bases identical to TRBD1. The CDR3 consists of 15 residues. Per the germline V gene, CDR1 is MNHEY and CDR2 is SMNVEV (reference sequence). J gave up 6 bases and V 6 bases, and 6 bases lay outside the gene matches. CDR3 amino acids: CASSFGTGFNSPLHF. CDR3 in DNA: TGTGCCAGCAGCTTCGGGACAGGGTTTAATTCACCCCTCCACTTT.

This chain connects TRBV28 to TRBJ1-2, with 7 bases identical to TRBD1. Losses at the gene ends were 4 bases for V and 3 bases for J; bases not matched to a gene: 11. There are 16 residues in the CDR3. Germline lookup yields CDR1 MDHEN and CDR2 SYDVKM. The CDR3 reads CASSSPGTANYYGYTF. Here the CDR3 DNA reads TGTGCCAGCAGTTCTCCCGGGACAGCTAATTACTATGGCTACACCTTC.

This clone was observed a single time. This chain connects TRBV9 to TRBJ2-1; 8 positions agree with TRBD2. The CDR3 runs 17 residues. The V gene's germline CDR1 is SGDLS and CDR2 YYNGEE. V lost 0 bases and J lost 6; bases outside the gene matches: 11. The DNA of the CDR3 is TGTGCCAGCAGCGTAGTGGGGTTCCGGGGGGGTTTCAATGAGCAGTTCTTC. It yields the protein CASSVVGFRGGFNEQFF.

In regard to this clone: Distinct nucleotide sequences in the sample also encode this CDR3. The chain carries TRBV5-1 and TRBJ1-1, with D unclear. Germline values: CDR1 SGHRS, CDR2 YFSETQ. The CDR3 has 15 amino acids. V lost 0 bases and J lost 0, with 9 bases in between. CDR3 residues: CASSLAQAMNTEAFF. CDR3 coding DNA: TGCGCCAGCAGCTTGGCCCAGGCTATGAACACTGAAGCTTTCTTT.

The genes are TRBV28 and TRBJ1-2, with D possibly matching TRBD1 (6 bases). The germline V gene has CDR1 MDHEN and CDR2 SYDVKM. Trimming shortened V by 0 bases and J by 8 bases, and 22 bases separated the two germline ends. This CDR3 region has 17 residues. CDR3 coding DNA: TGTGCCAGCAGTTTATGGGGCAGGGGCTTAAAGGGGTGGGGCTACACCTTC. Its translation is CASSLWGRGLKGWGYTF.

The chain joins TRBV25-1 to TRBJ2-5, with 13 bases fitting TRBD2. Losses at the gene ends were 8 bases for V and 5 bases for J; bases not matched to a gene: 11. The germline V gene encodes CDR1 MGHDK and CDR2 SYGVNS. The CDR3 contains 16 residues. CDR3 protein: CASGETSGGPQETQYF. CDR3 DNA sequence: TGTGCCAGCGGGGAGACTAGCGGGGGGCCCCAGGAGACCCAGTACTTC.

V is TRBV13 and J is TRBJ2-7; 8 bases fit TRBD1. Trimming cost V 4 bases and J 5 bases; bases outside gene matches: 4. Germline V gives CDR1 PRHDT, CDR2 FYEKMQ (reference sequence). The CDR3 runs to 13 residues. CDR3 amino acids: CASSSPGGNEQYV. CDR3 nucleotides: TGTGCCAGCAGCTCACCAGGGGGCAACGAGCAGTACGTC.

The rearrangement joins TRBV2 to TRBJ2-7; no clear D. CDR1 is SNHLY, CDR2 FYNNEI, per germline. The germline V and J ends were trimmed by 4 bases and 3 bases, with 10 bases remaining between them. The CDR3 sequence is 13 residues long. The DNA for the CDR3 is TGTGCCAGCAGTGGTACGGAAGACTACGAGCAGTACGTC. Translation: CASSGTEDYEQYV.

This chain joins TRBV4-1 and TRBJ1-1, with D possibly matching TRBD1 (6 bases). The CDR3 length is 15 residues. V was cut by 1 base and J by 0 bases, with 9 bases left in between. CDR1 is MGHRA, CDR2 YSYEKL, per germline. The CDR3 here is CASSQGDRMNTEAFF. For the CDR3, the DNA is TGCGCCAGCAGCCAAGGCGACAGGATGAACACTGAAGCTTTCTTT.

The V and J genes are TRBV6-1 and TRBJ2-7; 11 positions match TRBD1. The germline CDR1 and CDR2 sequences are MNHNS and SASEGT. This CDR3 contains 14 residues. V lost 4 bases, J lost 3 bases, and 2 bases stayed unmatched. CDR3 DNA sequence: TGTGCCAGCAGTGGAGGGACAGGGGGCTACGAGCAGTACGTC. Translation: CASSGGTGGYEQYV.

J is TRBJ1-4 and V is TRBV7-2; D is undetermined. The CDR3 spans 18 residues. V was shortened by 0 bases and J by 0 bases, with 14 bases between the two germline ends. CDR1 SGHTA and CDR2 FQGNSA come from the germline V gene. The CDR3: CASSLASGVPATNEKLFF. The CDR3 region has the DNA TGTGCCAGCAGCTTAGCGAGCGGGGTTCCTGCAACTAATGAAAAACTGTTTTTT.